These 5 T cell receptor beta chains were sequenced from one sample in a study of T cells in Graves' hyperthyroidism and ophthalmopathy. TCR beta CDR3 regions were amplified from RNA transcripts. Carried out on the TCR CDR3, a first-round RT-PCR used the HTBI primer set. TCRdb fed the multiplex PCR reads into MiXCR, producing one record per CDR3 protein. The table shows a few hundred thousand distinct CDR3 sequences, with about a sixth occurring only once. Input material: blood. Receptors originate from a woman between 40 and 50 years old with Graves' ophthalmopathy.

This clonotype was found a few times. The V gene is TRBV7-2, the J gene TRBJ1-2; D is ambiguous. The CDR3 runs 11 residues. V was cut by 4 bases and J by 6 bases, with 6 bases left in between. CDR1 SGHTA and CDR2 FQGNSA come from the germline V gene. The CDR3 loop is CASSSGNGYTF. As DNA, the CDR3 is TGTGCCAGCAGCTCCGGGAATGGCTACACCTTC.

Worth noting for this clonotype: At one boundary the junction diverges from the germline segment, which might be a read error. The rearrangement uses TRBV6-1 and TRBJ2-5; 8 bases line up with TRBD2. CDR1 is MNHNS and CDR2 is SASEGT in the germline V gene. This CDR3 contains 14 residues. The CDR3 DNA follows: TGTGCCAGCAGTCCCCGGACTAGCCAAGAGACTCAGTACTTC. Its translation is CASSPRTSQETQYF.

This clonotype appeared many times. The CDR3 protein is CASSLSAGTEAFF. CDR3 nucleotide sequence: TGTGCCAGCAGCTTATCGGCAGGGACTGAAGCTTTCTTT. The chain links TRBV7-3 to TRBJ1-1; TRBD1 might be the D (5 bases). CDR1 and CDR2 (germline): SGHTA, FQGTGA. V gave up 2 bases and J gave up 5 bases, with 9 bases separating them. The CDR3 length is 13 residues.

The chain recombines TRBV6-5 with TRBJ1-1; 7 nucleotides match TRBD1. Germline V lookup: CDR1 MNHEY, CDR2 SVGAGI. The CDR3 extends over 14 amino acids. Losses at the gene ends were 6 bases for V and 4 bases for J; bases not matched to a gene: 8. The CDR3: CASSLSTGLTEAFF. CDR3 DNA: TGTGCCAGCAGCTTATCGACAGGGCTCACTGAAGCTTTCTTT.

This chain connects TRBV15 to TRBJ2-1, with TRBD1 matching over 7 bases. The CDR3 totals 13 residues. The trim removed 3 bases at V and 7 bases at J, leaving 3 bases unmatched. The germline CDR1 and CDR2 sequences are LNHNV and YYDKDF (reference sequence). The CDR3 nucleotides are TGTGCCACCAGCAGGGGCAGGGGGAATGAGCAGTTCTTC. Residues: CATSRGRGNEQFF.